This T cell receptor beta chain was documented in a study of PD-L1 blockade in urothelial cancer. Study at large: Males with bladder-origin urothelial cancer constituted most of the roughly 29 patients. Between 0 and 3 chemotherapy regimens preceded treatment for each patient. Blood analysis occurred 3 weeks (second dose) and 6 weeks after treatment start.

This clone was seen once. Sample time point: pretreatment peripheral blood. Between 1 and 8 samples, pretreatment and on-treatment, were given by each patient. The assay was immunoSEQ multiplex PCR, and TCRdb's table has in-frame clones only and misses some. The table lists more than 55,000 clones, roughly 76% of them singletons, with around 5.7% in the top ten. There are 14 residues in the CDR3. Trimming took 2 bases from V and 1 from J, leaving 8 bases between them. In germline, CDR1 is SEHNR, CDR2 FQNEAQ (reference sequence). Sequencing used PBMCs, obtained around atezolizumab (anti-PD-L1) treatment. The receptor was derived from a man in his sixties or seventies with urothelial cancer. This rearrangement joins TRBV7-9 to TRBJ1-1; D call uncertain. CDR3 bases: TGTGCCAGCAGCTTAATCAGGCGGAACACTGAAGCTTTCTTT. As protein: CASSLIRRNTEAFF.